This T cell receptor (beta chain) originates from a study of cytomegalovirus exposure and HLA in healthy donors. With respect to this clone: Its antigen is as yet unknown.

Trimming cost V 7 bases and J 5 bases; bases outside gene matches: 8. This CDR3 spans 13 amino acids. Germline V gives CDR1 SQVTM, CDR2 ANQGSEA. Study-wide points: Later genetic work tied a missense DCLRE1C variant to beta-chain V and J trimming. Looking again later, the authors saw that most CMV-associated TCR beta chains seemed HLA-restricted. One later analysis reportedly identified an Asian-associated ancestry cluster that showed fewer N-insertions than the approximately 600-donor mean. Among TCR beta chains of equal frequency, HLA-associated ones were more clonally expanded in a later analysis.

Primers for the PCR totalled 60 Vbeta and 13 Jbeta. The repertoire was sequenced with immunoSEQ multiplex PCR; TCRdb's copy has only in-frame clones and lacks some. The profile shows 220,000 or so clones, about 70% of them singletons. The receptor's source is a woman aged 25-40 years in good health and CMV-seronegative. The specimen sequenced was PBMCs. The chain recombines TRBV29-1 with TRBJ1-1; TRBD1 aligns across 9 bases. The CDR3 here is CSGTGDRYTEAFF. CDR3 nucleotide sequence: TGCAGCGGGACAGGGGATAGATATACTGAAGCTTTCTTT. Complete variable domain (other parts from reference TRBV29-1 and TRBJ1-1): SAVISQKPSRDICQRGTSLTIQCQVDSQVTMMFWYRQQPGQSLTLIATANQGSEATYESGFVIDKFPISRPNLTFSTLTVSNMSPEDSSIYLCSGTGDRYTEAFFGQGTRLTVV.